These 32 T cell receptor beta chains originate from one sample sequenced in a study of blood T cell repertoires in COVID-19. Assay: immunoSEQ multiplex PCR; the TCRdb copy retains only in-frame clones and omits some. There are about 200,000 clones in the sample; 85% to 90% occur only once, and about 4.2% lies in the top ten. Material: peripheral blood. These receptors all come from a human donor in a cohort sampled during active COVID-19.

The genes are TRBV5-8 and TRBJ2-4; 7 bases are a match to TRBD2. The CDR3 extends over 17 amino acids. V dropped 0 bases and J dropped 1; count of bases not matched to a gene: 7. Looked up from germline, CDR1 is SGHTS and CDR2 is YDEGEE. The CDR3 loop reads CASSLVGGLRAKNIQYF. The DNA of the CDR3 is TGTGCCAGCAGCTTGGTGGGGGGGTTACGGGCCAAAAACATTCAGTACTTC.

This chain links TRBV3-1 (or the pseudogene TRBV3-2) with TRBJ1-2, with D possibly matching TRBD1 (6 bases). Germline V gene data show CDR1 as LGHDT and CDR2 as YNNKEL (reference sequence). The CDR3 is 14 residues long. The V end lost 3 bases, the J end lost 0 bases, and 8 bases lay between the germline ends. In nucleotides, the CDR3 is TGTGCCAGCAGCCAGACAGGTTCTAACTATGGCTACACCTTC. This gives the protein CASSQTGSNYGYTF.

The CDR3 sequence: CASRLRDRAYNEQFF. The CDR3 DNA sequence: TGTGCCAGCAGACTCCGGGACAGAGCCTACAATGAGCAGTTCTTC. The chain employs TRBV2 and TRBJ2-1; 7 positions agree with TRBD1. The CDR3 contains 15 residues. Germline lookup yields CDR1 SNHLY and CDR2 FYNNEI. The V and J ends lost 6 bases and 2 bases, in that order; junction bases with no gene match: 7.

The chain carries TRBV12-3 or TRBV12-4 and TRBJ2-7; tentatively, D is TRBD2 (5 bases). Trimming cost V 2 bases and J 12 bases, with 14 bases left between them. The CDR3 runs 12 residues. The CDR3 loop is CASSLRLAGMYF. The CDR3 bases are TGTGCCAGCAGTTTACGGCTAGCAGGCATGTACTTC.

The chain joins TRBV15 to TRBJ2-7, with D possibly TRBD1 on 6 matching bases. The CDR3 runs 12 residues. V lost 2 bases and J 6 bases, leaving 8 bases between the germline ends. Germline values: CDR1 LNHNV, CDR2 YYDKDF (reference sequence). The CDR3, as DNA: TGTGCCACCAGCAGAAGAGGGGGCGAGCAGTACTTC. Translating it yields CATSRRGGEQYF.

The V gene is TRBV9, the J gene TRBJ1-3, with 7 bases identical to TRBD1. V shed 0 bases and J 3 bases; nucleotides not matched to a gene: 12. Germline loops: CDR1 SGDLS, CDR2 YYNGEE. The CDR3 sequence is 18 residues long. The CDR3 region is CASSVGAPTGAGGNTIYF. CDR3 nucleotides: TGTGCCAGCAGCGTAGGGGCCCCTACAGGGGCGGGTGGAAACACCATATATTTT.

The chain recombines TRBV11-3 with TRBJ2-1, with TRBD2 identical over 9 bases. The CDR3 contains 12 residues. Germline CDR1 reads SGHNT; CDR2 reads YENEEA. The junction had 3 bases not matched to a gene; V was cut back by 3 bases and J by 12 bases. CDR3 sequence reads: CASSFSGGWQFF. Here the CDR3 DNA reads TGTGCCAGCAGCTTTAGCGGGGGCTGGCAGTTCTTC.

The rearrangement joins TRBV9 to TRBJ2-5, with 11 bases fitting TRBD1. The CDR3 is 15 amino acids. The germline V gene has CDR1 SGDLS and CDR2 YYNGEE. The junction had 7 bases not matched to a gene; V was cut back by 4 bases and J by 5 bases. The CDR3 loop is CASSYGTGGSETQYF. The CDR3, as DNA: TGTGCCAGCAGCTACGGGACAGGGGGTTCGGAGACCCAGTACTTC. The entire variable domain, with the rest obtained from reference TRBV9 and TRBJ2-5, is as follows: DSGVTQTPKHLITATGQRVTLRCSPRSGDLSVYWYQQSLDQGLQFLIQYYNGEERAKGNILERFSAQQFPDLHSELNLSSLELGDSALYFCASSYGTGGSETQYFGPGTRLLVL.

The chain recombines TRBV6-5 with TRBJ2-7, with 9 bases that match TRBD1. CDR1 MNHEY and CDR2 SVGAGI come from the germline V gene. CDR3 length: 15 residues. The V gene end was trimmed by 0 bases and the J gene end by 4 bases; junction bases not matched to a gene: 4. The DNA of the CDR3 is TGTGCCAGCAGTTACTCCGGGACAGGGCGTTACGAGCAGTACTTC. It translates to CASSYSGTGRYEQYF.

The chain couples TRBV5-6 to TRBJ2-1, with TRBD2 identical over 7 bases. In germline, CDR1 is SGHDT, CDR2 YYEEEE. V dropped 0 bases and J dropped 6; count of bases not matched to a gene: 6. The CDR3 has 15 amino acids. The CDR3 is CASSLVRASGNEQFF. The DNA of the CDR3 is TGTGCCAGCAGCTTGGTCCGGGCTAGCGGCAATGAGCAGTTCTTC.

This chain uses TRBV6-2 or TRBV6-3 with TRBJ2-7; 7 bases map to TRBD1. V was pared by 8 bases and J by 4 bases, with 8 bases of the junction left unmatched. This CDR3 has 13 residues. Germline assignment: CDR1 MNHEY and CDR2 SVGEGT. CDR3 nucleotide sequence: TGTGCCAGCTGCCCAGGGGGAACGTACGAGCAGTACTTC. Its translation is CASCPGGTYEQYF.

The chain carries TRBV7-2 and TRBJ2-7, with unresolved D. This CDR3 spans 13 amino acids. V shed 0 bases and J shed 3 bases, with 6 bases lying between them. CDR1 and CDR2 (germline): SGHTA, FQGNSA. The CDR3 nucleotides read TGTGCCAGCAGCTTAGCACTTTACTACGAGCAGTACTTC. Translated, it gives CASSLALYYEQYF.

J is TRBJ1-6 and V is TRBV18; D is perhaps TRBD1 (6 bases). Deletions cut 2 bases from V and 8 bases from J, with 16 bases between. Germline CDR1 is KGHSH and CDR2 is LQKENI. The CDR3 has 16 amino acids. The CDR3 reads CASSPSGGPGHSPLHF. The CDR3 DNA reads as TGTGCCAGCTCACCAAGCGGGGGCCCCGGGCATTCACCCCTCCACTTT.

The gene calls are TRBV7-2 and TRBJ2-7, with D perhaps TRBD2 (5 bases). Germline values: CDR1 SGHTA, CDR2 FQGNSA. V was clipped by 1 base and J by 7 bases, with 20 bases between them. The CDR3 runs 16 residues. The CDR3 sequence is CASSLDDGLTRLEQYF. CDR3 DNA sequence: TGTGCCAGCAGCTTAGACGACGGGCTAACCCGACTAGAGCAGTACTTC.

The chain links TRBV11-2 to TRBJ2-3; 9 bases fit TRBD2. V was pared by 4 bases and J by 2 bases, with 4 bases of the junction left unmatched. This CDR3 spans 15 amino acids. Germline V lookup: CDR1 SGHAT, CDR2 FQNNGV. In nucleotides, the CDR3 is TGTGCCAGCAGCTCGACTAGCGGCTTCACAGATACGCAGTATTTT. Translated: CASSSTSGFTDTQYF.

In the case of this clone: One end of the junction is discordant with germline, which a read error may explain. The rearrangement links TRBV11-2 to TRBJ2-7; 8 nucleotides match TRBD1. The CDR3 is made up of 15 amino acids. The germline V gene encodes CDR1 SGHAT and CDR2 FQNNGV. Written as DNA, the CDR3 is TGTGCCAGCACCCATACTGGGACAGGAGTTTACGGGCAGTACTTC. Its translation is CASTHTGTGVYGQYF. Using reference TRBV11-2 and TRBJ2-7 for the parts outside the CDR3, the full variable domain is EAGVAQSPRYKIIEKRQSVAFWCNPISGHATLYWYQQILGQGPKLLIQFQNNGVVDDSQLPKDRFSAERLKGVDSTLKIQPAKLEDSAVYLCASTHTGTGVYGQYFGPGTRLTVT.

V gene TRBV20-1 combines with J gene TRBJ2-7; 8 bases match TRBD1. Unmatched junction bases numbered 6, after V lost 3 bases and J lost 5 bases. This CDR3 spans 13 amino acids. CDR1 and CDR2 (germline): DFQATT, SNEGSKA (reference sequence). This CDR3 reads CSASLQGADEQYF. The DNA of the CDR3 is TGCAGTGCTAGTCTCCAGGGGGCGGACGAGCAGTACTTC.

The gene calls are TRBV4-1 and TRBJ1-1; TRBD1 matches 8 bases. There are 17 residues in the CDR3. With 2 bases clipped from V and 8 bases from J, the junction kept 16 bases outside the gene matches. In germline, CDR1 is MGHRA, CDR2 YSYEKL. The CDR3 protein is CASSQPAVGQEKWEAFF. DNA of the CDR3: TGCGCCAGCAGCCAACCCGCCGTGGGACAGGAGAAATGGGAAGCTTTCTTT.

This clone was seen just once. The V call is TRBV10-3, the J call TRBJ2-1; perhaps TRBD1 as D (6 bases). Germline lookup yields CDR1 ENHRY and CDR2 SYGVKD. This CDR3 spans 16 amino acids. Trimming pared 0 bases from V and 5 bases from J, leaving 14 bases between. The CDR3 coding sequence is TGTGCCATCAGTGAGTCGGTGGGGGCCCGGGACAATGAGCAGTTCTTC. Residues: CAISESVGARDNEQFF.

Only one count was recorded for this clone. The V call is TRBV6-5, the J call TRBJ2-1; D is undetermined. Trimming shortened V by 5 bases and J by 9 bases, and 11 bases separated the two germline ends. This CDR3 contains 12 residues. Looked up from germline, CDR1 is MNHEY and CDR2 is SVGAGI. The CDR3 spells CASSQNEAEQFF. The DNA for the CDR3 is TGTGCCAGCAGTCAAAACGAGGCTGAGCAGTTCTTC.

The CDR3 nucleotides are TGTGCCAGCAGCTCAGGGGTCGGCTATGGCTACACCTTC. It encodes CASSSGVGYGYTF. The chain recombines TRBV6-2 or TRBV6-3 with TRBJ1-2; tentative D call: TRBD1 (6 bases). V lost 6 bases and J lost 4, with 12 bases in between. Germline assignment: CDR1 MNHEY and CDR2 SVGEGT. The CDR3 is 13 residues long.

V is TRBV11-2 and J is TRBJ1-6; the match to TRBD1 covers 8 bases. V lost 0 bases and J lost 7; bases outside the gene matches: 5. This CDR3 comprises 16 residues. CDR1 is SGHAT, CDR2 FQNNGV, per germline. This CDR3 reads CASSLDLRQGNSPLHF. CDR3 nucleotide sequence: TGTGCCAGCAGCTTAGATTTGCGACAGGGGAATTCACCCCTCCACTTT.

The chain uses TRBV4-3 and TRBJ1-1, with D possibly TRBD1 on 5 matching bases. Trimming left V 1 base short and J 4 bases short, with 7 bases between. This CDR3 comprises 13 residues. Germline V lookup: CDR1 LGHNA, CDR2 YSLEER. The CDR3 region has the DNA TGCGCCAGCAGCCAAGGACAGTTCACTGAAGCTTTCTTT. It yields the protein CASSQGQFTEAFF.

V usage is TRBV5-1 and J usage is TRBJ2-5; tentatively, D is TRBD1 (6 bases). The V gene lost 4 bases and the J gene lost 5 bases, with 12 bases spanning the gap. This CDR3 region has 13 residues. Germline loops: CDR1 SGHRS, CDR2 YFSETQ. The CDR3: CASSPQGAETQYF. CDR3 nucleotides: TGCGCCAGCAGCCCACAGGGTGCCGAGACCCAGTACTTC.

A single count supports this clone. The DNA of the CDR3 is TGTGCCAGTAGTATTGGCGACAGGGCCCGCGGTCAGCCCCAGCATTTT. Translation gives CASSIGDRARGQPQHF. The chain links TRBV19 to TRBJ1-5, with TRBD1 matching over 7 bases. Germline V gene sequence: CDR1 LNHDA, CDR2 SQIVND (reference sequence). J was trimmed by 6 bases and V by 3 bases; bases with no gene match: 11. The CDR3 has 16 amino acids.

The CDR3 here is CASSKWRGDRSNQPQHF. The CDR3 DNA reads TGTGCCAGCAGCAAATGGAGAGGGGACAGAAGCAATCAGCCCCAGCATTTT. The rearrangement links TRBV21-1 to TRBJ1-5; TRBD1 reflects the table's D call only, with no check against the DNA. TRBV21-1 represents a pseudogene. The CDR3 consists of 17 residues.

This chain uses TRBV7-2 with TRBJ1-2, with a weak D call TRBD1 (5 bases). This CDR3 contains 15 residues. Trimming left V 1 base short and J 7 bases short, with 16 bases between. Germline V lookup: CDR1 SGHTA, CDR2 FQGNSA. The CDR3 nucleotides are TGTGCCAGCAGCTTAGATCTGGGGCCGGCTCTTGGCTACACCTTC. It encodes CASSLDLGPALGYTF. Supplemented by reference TRBV7-2 and TRBJ1-2, the full variable domain reads GAGVSQSPSNKVTEKGKDVELRCDPISGHTALYWYRQSLGQGLEFLIYFQGNSAPDKSGLPSDRFSAERTGGSVSTLTIQRTQQEDSAVYLCASSLDLGPALGYTFGSGTRLTVV.

This clone has a handful of counts. The chain links TRBV27 to TRBJ2-1, with 8 bases that match TRBD2. This CDR3 spans 16 amino acids. From germline, CDR1 is MNHEY and CDR2 SMNVEV (reference sequence). V gave up 2 bases and J gave up 4 bases; unmatched junction bases: 7. CDR3 residues: CASSLSPSGFYNEQFF. CDR3 DNA: TGTGCCAGCAGTTTAAGCCCTAGCGGGTTTTACAATGAGCAGTTCTTC.

This clone was observed once. The rearrangement links TRBV7-9 to TRBJ2-7, with D possibly TRBD1 on 6 matching bases. V lost 3 bases, J lost 5 bases, and 14 bases lay in between. The CDR3 loop spans 14 amino acids. CDR1 and CDR2 (germline): SEHNR, FQNEAQ (reference sequence). The DNA for the CDR3 is TGTGCCAGCAGCTTGTCCCGGGACATGAACGAGCAGTACTTC. This encodes CASSLSRDMNEQYF.

The chain carries TRBV24-1 and TRBJ2-3, with a possible D match to TRBD1 (5 bases). The V gene lost 0 bases and the J gene lost 4 bases, with 22 bases spanning the gap. The CDR3 is made up of 19 amino acids. CDR1 and CDR2 from the germline V gene are KGHDR and SFDVKD. CDR3 DNA sequence: TGTGCCACCAGTGATTTGCGCGTGGTCCGAAAGACAGTCCCAGATACGCAGTATTTT. This codes for CATSDLRVVRKTVPDTQYF.

The rearrangement uses TRBV11-2 and TRBJ1-2; 7 nucleotides line up with TRBD1. Trimming took 2 bases from V and 8 from J; bases not matched to a gene: 5. The germline V gene has CDR1 SGHAT and CDR2 FQNNGV. This CDR3 contains 13 residues. CDR3 loop: CASSLMEGAGYTF. CDR3 in DNA: TGTGCCAGCAGCTTAATGGAGGGGGCAGGCTACACCTTC.

The chain combines TRBV27 with TRBJ1-5; possibly TRBD1 for D (6 bases). The CDR3 loop spans 15 amino acids. Deletions cut 5 bases from V and 5 bases from J, with 16 bases between. Germline CDR1 and CDR2: MNHEY and SMNVEV (reference sequence). CDR3 bases: TGTGCCAGCAGTCCACAGGGAAGGGACCATCAGCCCCAGCATTTT. Translation gives CASSPQGRDHQPQHF.